Following are 18 T cell receptor beta chains from one sample sequenced in a study of T-cell memory formation after mild COVID-19. TCRdb passed the 5' RACE reads through MiXCR, listing each CDR3 protein once. The sample lists roughly 300,000 distinct CDR3 sequences, approximately 15% occurring once. Sequenced material: PBMCs or a T cell subset sorted from them (not recorded which). Receptor source: a man between 18 and 35 years old who had mild COVID-19 (a few samples of this study predate the infection). Cell type and time point are not known.

CDR3: CASSYRTSGLGETQYF. In nucleotides, the CDR3 is TGTGCCAGCAGCTACCGGACTAGCGGATTGGGAGAGACCCAGTACTTC. The chain carries TRBV7-9 and TRBJ2-5; 10 bases are a match to TRBD2. The V segment lost 4 bases and the J segment 4 bases; nucleotides outside the gene matches: 9. The germline gives CDR1 SEHNR, CDR2 FQNEAQ (reference sequence). CDR3 length: 16 amino acids.

This clonotype showed up many times. The J gene is TRBJ2-7, the V gene TRBV6-2 or TRBV6-3, with 13 nucleotides matching TRBD2. V lost 4 bases, J lost 7 bases, and 13 bases stayed unmatched. CDR1 and CDR2 (germline): MNHEY, SVGEGT. The CDR3 is 17 amino acids. CDR3 DNA: TGTGCCAGCAGTTTTTCTATCGGACTAGCGGGGGAAGGAGAGCAGTACGTC. It is translated as CASSFSIGLAGEGEQYV.

About this clonotype itself: Possible read error: a much larger clone is one base away. V is TRBV29-1 and J is TRBJ1-1, with no clear D. The CDR3 is made up of 11 amino acids. Germline CDR1 SQVTM, CDR2 ANQGSEA. The ends were cut back, 2 bases at V and 1 base at J, with 2 bases in the middle. CDR3 loop: CSVERNTEAFF. The CDR3 nucleotides are TGCAGCGTTGAAAGGAACACTGAAGCTTTCTTT.

In this sample, this clonotype turned up many times. The V and J genes are TRBV6-2 or TRBV6-3 and TRBJ2-7, with 8 bases matching TRBD1. Germline CDR1 and CDR2: MNHEY and SVGEGT. The J segment lost 6 bases and the V segment lost 6 bases, leaving 7 bases of the junction unmatched. This CDR3 has 13 residues. CDR3: CASSSDRGGEQYV. Here the CDR3 DNA reads TGTGCCAGCAGCTCAGACAGGGGAGGCGAGCAGTACGTC.

The chain links TRBV5-1 to TRBJ2-1; TRBD2 agrees at 11 bases. CDR3 size: 15 residues. The junction had 6 bases not matched to a gene; V was cut back by 0 bases and J by 10 bases. Per the germline V gene, CDR1 is SGHRS and CDR2 is YFSETQ. CDR3 sequence: CASSLDLAGGREQFF. CDR3 DNA: TGCGCCAGCAGCTTGGATCTAGCGGGAGGTCGGGAGCAGTTCTTC.

The V and J genes are TRBV6-5 and TRBJ2-7; 11 bases are shared with TRBD1. The CDR3 extends over 15 amino acids. Germline values: CDR1 MNHEY, CDR2 SVGAGI. V shed 6 bases, J shed 1 base, and the junction held 5 bases outside the gene matches. The CDR3 nucleotides read TGTGCCAGCAGGAAGGGACAGGGGGGGTCCTACGAGCAGTACGTC. Residues: CASRKGQGGSYEQYV.

This clonotype showed up many times. The chain joins TRBV12-3 or TRBV12-4 to TRBJ1-1; weak D call: TRBD1 (5 bases). V lost 7 bases to trimming and J lost 4 bases, with 16 bases between them. This CDR3 is built from 14 residues. In nucleotides, the CDR3 is TGTGCCAGCACGCCGGGCAGGGCGAGCACTGAAGCTTTCTTT. Protein sequence: CASTPGRASTEAFF.

The sample holds a few counts of this clonotype. The V call is TRBV5-4, the J call TRBJ2-7; 8 bases agree with TRBD2. Germline V lookup: CDR1 SGHNT, CDR2 YYREEE (reference sequence). V dropped 4 bases and J dropped 3; count of bases not matched to a gene: 9. This CDR3 is built from 15 residues. In DNA form, the CDR3 reads TGTGCCAGCAGCCGAGGTAGCGGGGCCGGCTACGAGCAGTACGTC. Residues: CASSRGSGAGYEQYV.

The genes are TRBV6-5 and TRBJ1-5; no firm D call. Germline values: CDR1 MNHEY, CDR2 SVGAGI. The CDR3 extends over 14 amino acids. Trimming left V 2 bases short and J 8 bases short, with 13 bases between. This CDR3 reads CASSYAPSWEPQHF. The CDR3 DNA reads as TGTGCCAGCAGTTACGCTCCGAGCTGGGAGCCCCAGCATTTT.

In its sample, this clonotype was seen a few times. This is likely a read error, given that the CDR3 carries no conserved phenylalanine or tryptophan at its end. Because the CDR3's place on the DNA is in doubt, the DNA is left out and the CDR3 is given as listed by TCRdb. The chain has TRBV6-6 and TRBJ2-7; the table's D gene call, TRBD2, was not cross checked with the DNA. The CDR3 contains 12 residues when both ends are counted. CDR1 is MNHNY and CDR2 is SVGAGI in the germline V gene (reference sequence). The CDR3 sequence: CASSTPMTVPQL.

The V and J genes are TRBV12-3 or TRBV12-4 and TRBJ2-7, with D perhaps TRBD1 or TRBD2 (6 bases each). CDR3 length equals 14 residues. With 6 bases removed from V and 3 bases from J, the gap between germline ends came to 15 bases. The CDR3 loop reads CASRGGQVNYEQYF. The CDR3 DNA follows: TGTGCCAGCAGAGGGGGGCAGGTTAACTACGAGCAGTACTTC.

This chain links TRBV6-2 or TRBV6-3 with TRBJ2-7; D might be TRBD2 (5 bases). V dropped 5 bases and J dropped 0 bases, with 11 bases sitting between them. The CDR3 contains 14 residues. The germline V gene has CDR1 MNHEY and CDR2 SVGEGT. The CDR3 is CASSPKLGSYEQYF. Written as DNA, the CDR3 is TGTGCCAGCAGTCCAAAACTAGGCTCCTACGAGCAGTACTTC.

This clonotype was seen a few times. This chain uses TRBV7-9 with TRBJ1-4; a weak D match, TRBD1 (5 bases). This CDR3 is built from 15 residues. V lost 5 bases, J lost 8 bases, and 18 bases lay in between. Germline loops: CDR1 SEHNR, CDR2 FQNEAQ (reference sequence). The CDR3 DNA is TGTGCCAGCAGCGGATCAGGATCATGGGGGGAAAAACTGTTTTTT. This translates into CASSGSGSWGEKLFF.

Many counts were recorded for this clonotype. A junction end diverges from the germline sequence, so it may reflect a read error. The J gene is TRBJ2-3, the V gene TRBV5-1; D is unresolved. Germline assignment: CDR1 SGHRS and CDR2 YFSETQ. This CDR3 has 12 residues. DNA of the CDR3: TGTGCCAGCAGCTTAAACACAGATACGCAGTATTTT. Translating gives CASSLNTDTQYF.

In this sample, this clonotype turned up a few times. The V and J genes are TRBV7-2 and TRBJ1-2; D is unresolved. With 5 bases removed from V and 0 bases from J, the gap between germline ends came to 13 bases. The CDR3 has 15 amino acids. The germline V gene encodes CDR1 SGHTA and CDR2 FQGNSA. CDR3 DNA: TGTGCCAGCAGCATGACTTTTTTAGCTAACTATGGCTACACCTTC. The encoded protein is CASSMTFLANYGYTF.

The sample holds a few counts of this clonotype. The chain links TRBV14 to TRBJ2-2; D unresolved. The V gene lost 4 bases and the J gene lost 4 bases, with 7 bases spanning the gap. CDR3 length equals 13 residues. Germline CDR1 and CDR2: SGHDN and FVKESK. The CDR3 DNA sequence: TGTGCCAGCAGCCCCTTGAGCACCGGGGAGCTGTTTTTT. The encoded protein is CASSPLSTGELFF.

This clonotype was seen a few times. The chain couples TRBV5-1 to TRBJ2-1; 7 bases are shared with TRBD1. This CDR3 has 15 residues. Losses at the gene ends were 2 bases for V and 2 bases for J; bases not matched to a gene: 4. CDR1 SGHRS and CDR2 YFSETQ come from the germline V gene. The CDR3 DNA sequence: TGCGCCAGCAGCTTACGACAGGGTACCTACAATGAGCAGTTCTTC. Protein sequence: CASSLRQGTYNEQFF. Based on the CDR3 plus reference TRBV5-1 and TRBJ2-1, the full variable domain is KAGVTQTPRYLIKTRGQQVTLSCSPISGHRSVSWYQQTPGQGLQFLFEYFSETQRNKGNFPGRFSGRQFSNSRSEMNVSTLELGDSALYLCASSLRQGTYNEQFFGPGTRLTVL.

This clonotype was recorded a few times. This rearrangement joins TRBV5-1 to TRBJ2-5; D possibly matches TRBD1 or TRBD2 (6 bases each). V shed 3 bases and J shed 5 bases, with 20 bases lying between them. In germline, CDR1 is SGHRS, CDR2 YFSETQ. The CDR3 runs 16 residues. The DNA for the CDR3 is TGCGCCAGCAGCTGGGGGGCGGCCCGCCGGGAGGAGACCCAGTACTTC. This sequence encodes CASSWGAARREETQYF. Drawing the rest from reference TRBV5-1 and TRBJ2-5, the complete variable domain is KAGVTQTPRYLIKTRGQQVTLSCSPISGHRSVSWYQQTPGQGLQFLFEYFSETQRNKGNFPGRFSGRQFSNSRSEMNVSTLELGDSALYLCASSWGAARREETQYFGPGTRLLVL.